This T cell receptor beta chain emerged from a study of Ad26.COV2.S vaccination and SARS-CoV-2 variants. As for this clone: Antigen: not known.

Treatment noted: some 20 received Ad26.COV2.S at low or high dose, single or two shots; 5 received placebo; per-sample allocation not given. Day 63 after the first injection of vaccine or placebo was the sampling time. CDR3 size: 16 residues. Germline CDR1 DFQATT, CDR2 SNEGSKA (reference sequence). Germline trimming cut 3 bases from V and 2 bases from J; bases unmatched to any gene: 8. The method was immunoSEQ multiplex PCR; TCRdb's version includes in-frame clones alone and lacks a portion of them. The sample carries 360,000 or so clones, roughly 91% recorded once. General observations from the study: Spike-specific TCR breadth was greater in vaccine than placebo recipients.

The chain links TRBV20-1 to TRBJ2-7; TRBD2 matches at 12 bases. Here the sequenced sample was peripheral blood, taken in a trial of Ad26.COV2.S vaccine versus placebo. The sequence derives from a person between 18 and 60 years old who received the Ad26.COV2.S COVID-19 vaccine or a placebo. In nucleotides, the CDR3 is TGCAGTGCTAGTTCTAGCGGGGGGGATCTTACCTACGAGCAGTACTTC. Amino acids: CSASSSGGDLTYEQYF.